Described below is a single T cell receptor (beta chain) sequence and its context. This sample stems from a study of cytomegalovirus exposure and HLA in healthy donors. Per the germline V gene, CDR1 is PRHDT and CDR2 is FYEKMQ (reference sequence). This CDR3 has 15 residues. V dropped 2 bases and J dropped 4 bases, with 14 bases sitting between them. 13 Jbeta primers and 60 Vbeta primers were used for the PCR. Only in-frame clones appear in the TCRdb table, and some are missing; sequencing was by immunoSEQ multiplex PCR. The profile shows 65,000 to 85,000 clones, 78% of them singletons. The chain links TRBV13 to TRBJ1-1; no clear D. Sequenced: PBMCs. This receptor was taken from a woman aged 40 to 50 in good health and CMV-seropositive. CDR3 residues: CASSLIEGLGTEAFF. CDR3 DNA: TGTGCCAGCAGCTTAATAGAGGGATTGGGCACTGAAGCTTTCTTT.